These 31 T cell receptor beta chains originate from one sample sequenced in a study of T cell responses to AZD1222 COVID-19 vaccine. The assay was immunoSEQ multiplex PCR, and TCRdb's table has in-frame clones only and misses some. This sample has under 95,000 clones, with about 92% found just once. The starting material was peripheral blood, obtained on day 0 of AZD1222 vaccination. These receptors all stem from an adult in good health.

The chain has TRBV29-1 and TRBJ2-2, with D tentatively TRBD2 (6 bases). Looked up from germline, CDR1 is SQVTM and CDR2 is ANQGSEA. The V end lost 7 bases, the J end lost 4 bases, and 16 bases lay between the germline ends. There are 14 residues in the CDR3. This chain's CDR3 is CSASRDSATGELFF. Here the CDR3 DNA reads TGCAGCGCCTCAAGGGACTCGGCCACCGGGGAGCTGTTTTTT.

This clone was counted once. This chain connects TRBV3-1 (or the pseudogene TRBV3-2) to TRBJ2-3; D is perhaps TRBD2 (6 bases). V lost 1 base and J lost 1, with 9 bases in between. This CDR3 has 15 amino acids. CDR1 and CDR2 (germline): LGHDT, YNNKEL (reference sequence). The CDR3 sequence is CASSQGGLRTDTQYF. In DNA form, the CDR3 reads TGTGCCAGCAGCCAAGGGGGACTCCGCACAGATACGCAGTATTTT.

The chain recombines TRBV18 with TRBJ2-7, with D possibly TRBD2 on 5 matching bases. This CDR3 comprises 14 residues. Germline CDR1 and CDR2: KGHSH and LQKENI. V lost 0 bases to trimming and J lost 3 bases, with 9 bases between them. This CDR3 reads CASSPPSGNYEQYF. For the CDR3, the DNA is TGTGCCAGCTCACCACCATCCGGGAACTACGAGCAGTACTTC.

The rearrangement uses TRBV7-2 and TRBJ1-1; a possible D gene is TRBD1 (5 bases). Trimming left V 5 bases short and J 5 bases short, with 21 bases between. This CDR3 contains 16 residues. Germline lookup yields CDR1 SGHTA and CDR2 FQGNSA. CDR3 nucleotide sequence: TGTGCCAGCAGCCCCGGCGGGGCAGGGAAGGGGACTGAAGCTTTCTTT. Its translation is CASSPGGAGKGTEAFF. Full variable domain (missing parts from reference TRBV7-2 and TRBJ1-1): GAGVSQSPSNKVTEKGKDVELRCDPISGHTALYWYRQSLGQGLEFLIYFQGNSAPDKSGLPSDRFSAERTGGSVSTLTIQRTQQEDSAVYLCASSPGGAGKGTEAFFGQGTRLTVV.

The DNA of the CDR3 is TGTGCCAGCAGCAACGGACAGTCCTACGAGCAGTACTTC. This sequence encodes CASSNGQSYEQYF. The J gene is TRBJ2-7, the V gene TRBV11-2, with D possibly being TRBD1 (6 bases). CDR1 and CDR2 (germline): SGHAT, FQNNGV. The CDR3 spans 13 residues. Trimming cost V 5 bases and J 1 base, with 9 bases left between them.

This clone appeared once. V usage is TRBV30 and J usage is TRBJ2-1, with 7 bases identical to TRBD1. The germline CDR1 and CDR2 sequences are GTSNPN and SVGIG (reference sequence). Unmatched junction bases numbered 3, after V lost 3 bases and J lost 4 bases. This CDR3 is 13 amino acids long. CDR3 sequence (DNA): TGTGCCTGGAGGGGACAGTCTTACAATGAGCAGTTCTTC. Residues: CAWRGQSYNEQFF.

The chain employs TRBV21-1 and TRBJ2-7; whether TRBD1, the table's D call, matches the DNA was not checked. TRBV21-1 counts as a pseudogene. CDR3 length: 14 residues. CDR3 sequence (DNA): TGTGCCAGCAGCAAGTGGGCCACAATCTACGAGCAGTACTTC. Encoded protein: CASSKWATIYEQYF.

A few counts support this clone. In DNA form, the CDR3 reads TGTGCCAGCAGTGAAGGGACAGGGTATGAGCAGTTCTTC. Its protein is CASSEGTGYEQFF. This chain uses TRBV6-1 with TRBJ2-1; 8 bases agree with TRBD1. The CDR3 loop spans 13 amino acids. Germline-derived CDR1 and CDR2 are MNHNS and SASEGT. V lost 1 base to trimming and J lost 8 bases; unmatched junction nucleotides: 1.

The CDR3 reads CASSQDGTSGETQYF. Written as DNA, the CDR3 is TGTGCCAGCAGCCAAGATGGGACTTCAGGGGAGACCCAGTACTTC. V and J are TRBV3-1 (or the pseudogene TRBV3-2) and TRBJ2-5; tentative D call: TRBD2 (6 bases). The germline gives CDR1 LGHDT, CDR2 YNNKEL (reference sequence). The V end lost 0 bases, the J end lost 5 bases, and 13 bases lay between the germline ends. The CDR3 length is 15 residues.

The CDR3 here is CSARVQGEQYF. The CDR3 DNA follows: TGCAGTGCTAGGGTACAGGGCGAGCAGTACTTC. The genes are TRBV20-1 and TRBJ2-7; D is perhaps TRBD1 (6 bases). The CDR3 totals 11 residues. Germline CDR1 DFQATT, CDR2 SNEGSKA (reference sequence). Trimming removed 3 bases at V and 6 bases at J, with 9 bases between.

The count of this clone is one. The chain employs TRBV18 and TRBJ2-3; 7 nucleotides line up with TRBD1. Germline V gives CDR1 KGHSH, CDR2 LQKENI. The CDR3 is 18 residues long. The J segment lost 0 bases and the V segment lost 3 bases, leaving 12 bases of the junction unmatched. The CDR3: CASSPLRTGTSSTDTQYF. The CDR3, as DNA: TGTGCCAGCTCACCCCTTCGGACAGGAACTTCTAGCACAGATACGCAGTATTTT.

The V call is TRBV4-2, the J call TRBJ2-7; TRBD2 agrees at 12 bases. Germline CDR1 and CDR2: LGHNA and YNFKEQ. CDR3 size: 14 residues. The V and J ends lost 4 bases and 5 bases, in that order; junction bases with no gene match: 3. CDR3 DNA sequence: TGTGCCAGCAGCCCGACTAGCGGGAGAGACGAGCAGTACTTC. Residues: CASSPTSGRDEQYF.

This chain joins TRBV3-1 (or the pseudogene TRBV3-2) and TRBJ1-2, with D unresolved. Germline V gene sequence: CDR1 LGHDT, CDR2 YNNKEL (reference sequence). This CDR3 is built from 11 residues. The V end lost 2 bases, the J end lost 5 bases, and 3 bases lay between the germline ends. The CDR3 nucleotides are TGTGCCAGCAGCCAACGGTATGGCTACACCTTC. Protein product: CASSQRYGYTF.

The chain combines TRBV6-5 with TRBJ1-5; D not resolved. The CDR3 totals 13 residues. The germline V gene encodes CDR1 MNHEY and CDR2 SVGAGI. V shed 6 bases and J shed 4 bases, with 10 bases lying between them. The CDR3 protein is CASSQRENQPQHF. The DNA of the CDR3 is TGTGCCAGCAGCCAGAGGGAAAATCAGCCCCAGCATTTT.

V and J are TRBV5-4 and TRBJ1-1; D is undetermined. The CDR3 loop spans 15 amino acids. From germline, CDR1 is SGHNT and CDR2 YYREEE (reference sequence). V dropped 0 bases and J dropped 1 base, with 10 bases sitting between them. CDR3 DNA: TGTGCCAGCAGCTTGGCCGGGTCCACGAACACTGAAGCTTTCTTT. Translating gives CASSLAGSTNTEAFF.

The J gene is TRBJ2-6, the V gene TRBV4-1; no definite D call. The CDR3 runs to 17 residues. Looked up from germline, CDR1 is MGHRA and CDR2 is YSYEKL. Trimming took 3 bases from V and 0 from J, leaving 12 bases between them. In nucleotides, the CDR3 is TGCGCCAGCAGCCAGGGCTCAGCCATCTCTGGGGCCAACGTCCTGACTTTC. It codes for CASSQGSAISGANVLTF.

The chain carries TRBV6-1 and TRBJ1-1; no reliable D call. Trimming left V 0 bases short and J 4 bases short, with 6 bases between. CDR1 and CDR2 (germline): MNHNS, SASEGT. CDR3 length: 13 amino acids. The CDR3 here is CASSEAGLTEAFF. CDR3 in DNA: TGTGCCAGCAGTGAAGCCGGACTCACTGAAGCTTTCTTT.

The chain recombines TRBV6-5 with TRBJ2-5; 9 nucleotides match TRBD1. Germline V gene sequence: CDR1 MNHEY, CDR2 SVGAGI. The CDR3 covers 13 residues. V trimming: 7 bases; J trimming: 4 bases; junction bases outside the gene matches: 4. CDR3 sequence reads: CASNPDRGETQYF. The CDR3, as DNA: TGTGCCAGCAACCCGGACAGGGGAGAGACCCAGTACTTC.

The chain links TRBV5-1 to TRBJ1-1; 7 bases match TRBD1. With 4 bases clipped from V and 4 bases from J, the junction kept 10 bases outside the gene matches. The germline V gene has CDR1 SGHRS and CDR2 YFSETQ. The CDR3 is made up of 15 amino acids. As DNA, the CDR3 is TGCGCCAGCAGCACTGACAGGGCGGCTCCCACTGAAGCTTTCTTT. Translating gives CASSTDRAAPTEAFF. The whole variable domain, remainder taken from reference TRBV5-1 and TRBJ1-1, is KAGVTQTPRYLIKTRGQQVTLSCSPISGHRSVSWYQQTPGQGLQFLFEYFSETQRNKGNFPGRFSGRQFSNSRSEMNVSTLELGDSALYLCASSTDRAAPTEAFFGQGTRLTVV.

J is TRBJ1-1 and V is TRBV28; 7 bases match TRBD1. The ends lost 4 bases at V and 9 bases at J; junction bases unmatched: 5. This CDR3 has 12 residues. The germline CDR1 and CDR2 sequences are MDHEN and SYDVKM. This chain's CDR3 is CASSSGQAKAFF. CDR3 nucleotides: TGTGCCAGCAGTTCTGGACAGGCCAAAGCTTTCTTT.

As for this clone: This same CDR3 is encoded by further DNA sequences in the sample. The rearrangement joins TRBV30 to TRBJ1-6; 9 bases fit TRBD1. The trim removed 3 bases at V and 7 bases at J, leaving 1 base unmatched. CDR3 length equals 13 residues. Germline V gene sequence: CDR1 GTSNPN, CDR2 SVGIG (reference sequence). In DNA, the CDR3 is TGTGCCTGGAGAGGACAGGGGAATTCACCCCTCCACTTT. Amino acid sequence: CAWRGQGNSPLHF. Filled out from reference TRBV30 and TRBJ1-6, the complete variable domain reads SQTIHQWPATLVQPVGSPLSLECTVEGTSNPNLYWYRQAAGRGLQLLFYSVGIGQISSEVPQNLSASRPQDRQFILSSKKLLLSDSGFYLCAWRGQGNSPLHFGNGTRLTVT.

The chain has TRBV5-1 and TRBJ1-5; 7 bases agree with TRBD1. The germline V gene encodes CDR1 SGHRS and CDR2 YFSETQ. The CDR3 sequence is 13 residues long. Unmatched junction bases numbered 2, after V lost 4 bases and J lost 4 bases. CDR3 in amino acids: CASSADRNQPQHF. The CDR3 DNA follows: TGCGCCAGCAGCGCGGACAGGAATCAGCCCCAGCATTTT.

This chain uses TRBV24-1 with TRBJ2-1; 8 nucleotides align to TRBD2. The CDR3 sequence is 15 residues long. The junction had 6 bases not matched to a gene; V was cut back by 3 bases and J by 6 bases. The V gene's germline CDR1 is KGHDR and CDR2 SFDVKD. CDR3 in amino acids: CATSDNGRGANEQFF. CDR3 DNA: TGTGCCACCAGTGATAACGGGCGGGGGGCCAATGAGCAGTTCTTC.

The chain has TRBV30 and TRBJ2-3; no definite D call. Germline V gene sequence: CDR1 GTSNPN, CDR2 SVGIG (reference sequence). Trimming cost V 5 bases and J 4 bases, with 10 bases left between them. CDR3 length: 12 amino acids. The CDR3 coding sequence is TGTGCCTGGGGGTCGGCCCCAGATACGCAGTATTTT. Protein product: CAWGSAPDTQYF. The full variable domain, in which reference TRBV30 and TRBJ2-3 provide the parts outside the CDR3, is SQTIHQWPATLVQPVGSPLSLECTVEGTSNPNLYWYRQAAGRGLQLLFYSVGIGQISSEVPQNLSASRPQDRQFILSSKKLLLSDSGFYLCAWGSAPDTQYFGPGTRLTVL.

CDR3 region: CASSLTATTSYEQYF. The CDR3 DNA reads as TGTGCCAGCAGCCTGACAGCAACAACCTCCTACGAGCAGTACTTC. The rearrangement uses TRBV3-1 (or the pseudogene TRBV3-2) and TRBJ2-7; possibly TRBD1 for D (5 bases). This CDR3 spans 15 amino acids. Germline lookup yields CDR1 LGHDT and CDR2 YNNKEL (reference sequence). V lost 4 bases to trimming and J lost 0 bases, with 13 bases between them.

The rearrangement links TRBV5-1 to TRBJ1-4; D not resolved. The CDR3 contains 14 residues. V lost 1 base, J lost 6 bases, and 10 bases lay in between. CDR1 and CDR2 from the germline V gene are SGHRS and YFSETQ. CDR3 sequence reads: CASSLPDYDEKLFF. CDR3 nucleotide sequence: TGCGCCAGCAGCTTGCCAGACTACGATGAAAAACTGTTTTTT.

The rearrangement uses TRBV2 and TRBJ1-5; a possible D gene is TRBD1 (5 bases). The CDR3 has 14 residues. V lost 7 bases and J lost 0, with 10 bases in between. Germline lookup yields CDR1 SNHLY and CDR2 FYNNEI. The CDR3 reads CASNRQTSNQPQHF. In nucleotides, the CDR3 is TGTGCCAGCAACCGACAGACTAGCAATCAGCCCCAGCATTTT.

The CDR3 DNA reads as TGTGCCAGTAGGCCCCTCGGGGGGCGCAATCAGCCCCAGCATTTT. Protein: CASRPLGGRNQPQHF. J is TRBJ1-5 and V is TRBV19, with a weak D call TRBD1 (6 bases). The length of the CDR3 is 15 residues. Trimming left V 6 bases short and J 2 bases short, with 14 bases between. Germline V CDR1 and CDR2: LNHDA, SQIVND (reference sequence).

V is TRBV30 and J is TRBJ1-1; 12 bases map to TRBD1. V shed 1 base, J shed 3 bases, and the junction held 6 bases outside the gene matches. The CDR3 consists of 16 residues. CDR1 is GTSNPN, CDR2 SVGIG, per germline (reference sequence). In DNA, the CDR3 is TGTGCCTGGAGTGGGGACAGGGGGCGGGGGTACACTGAAGCTTTCTTT. Translation: CAWSGDRGRGYTEAFF.

The chain is built from TRBV10-2 and TRBJ1-2; no reliable D call. The germline V gene encodes CDR1 WSHSY and CDR2 SAAADI. This CDR3 spans 17 amino acids. The germline V and J ends were trimmed by 2 bases and 6 bases, with 22 bases remaining between them. The DNA of the CDR3 is TGCGCCAGCAGTGAGGCTATGTTATTGGGATACGGAGATGGCTACACCTTC. Its protein product is CASSEAMLLGYGDGYTF.

DNA for the CDR3: TGTGCCAGCAGTGAAGGGTGGACTAGCGGAGCCTACAATGAGCAGTTCTTC. Amino acids: CASSEGWTSGAYNEQFF. V is TRBV6-1 and J is TRBJ2-1; 10 bases align to TRBD2. CDR1 is MNHNS and CDR2 is SASEGT in the germline V gene. The CDR3 extends over 17 amino acids. V gave up 1 base and J gave up 2 bases; unmatched junction bases: 5.